Given below is one T cell receptor beta chain in context. Its matching antigen is unknown. Sequencing used immunoSEQ multiplex PCR; TCRdb keeps in-frame clones, though not all of them. The sample holds 90,000 to 95,000 clones, approximately 91% seen once. This CDR3 is 14 amino acids long. Germline CDR1 and CDR2: MDHEN and SYDVKM. V was pared by 10 bases and J by 4 bases, with 17 bases between. These data are taken from a study of T cells in localized non-small cell lung cancer. Study outcomes and limitations: Measurement of T cell clonality placed uninvolved adjacent lung highest, above the level in tumor. One tumor region alone was sequenced, and heterogeneity therefore remains possible. For the top 100 tumor clones, a median approximately 50 also appeared in adjacent lung.

The sample in question was PBMCs, obtained before any cancer treatment. The genes are TRBV28 and TRBJ1-5; D is perhaps TRBD1 (5 bases). This receptor was identified in a woman between 40 and 69 years old with stage II squamous cell lung carcinoma. The CDR3 DNA reads as TGTGCCACCTCATCGGGGCAGAGAAATCAGCCCCAGCATTTT. The encoded protein is CATSSGQRNQPQHF.